Listed below are T cell receptor beta chains from one sample, sequenced in a study of blood T cell repertoires in COVID-19. Produced via immunoSEQ multiplex PCR; TCRdb's table is partial and in-frame only. Among 130,000 or so clones listed, 84% were seen once. Material for sequencing was PBMCs or T cells enriched from blood (not recorded which). The source of these receptors is a young woman who had recovered from COVID-19. The CDR3 runs from the conserved cysteine through the conserved F or W. A D gene is named only where the DNA matches it firmly. For some rows the clone size is stated as once, few or many, or as a class when expanded; others skip it.

CDR3 DNA	CDR3 protein	D gene	J gene	clone size	V gene
TGTGCCAGCAGTGAACCCCCCGGGACAGGGCTATCTAACTATGGCTACACCTTC	CASSEPPGTGLSNYGYTF	TRBD1	TRBJ1-2	.	TRBV2
TGTGCCAGCTCACCACAGCGGAACACTGAAGCTTTCTTT	CASSPQRNTEAFF	.	TRBJ1-1	.	TRBV18
TGTGCCAGCAGCTTCCGACTAGCGGGGCGCACAGATACGCAGTATTTT	CASSFRLAGRTDTQYF	TRBD2	TRBJ2-3	.	TRBV7-3
TGTGCCACCCGTCGGGGAGGGCCCACAGATACGCAGTATTTT	CATRRGGPTDTQYF	TRBD2	TRBJ2-3	.	TRBV19
TGTGCCAGCAGCTTAACAGAAAATGAAAAACTGTTTTTT	CASSLTENEKLFF	.	TRBJ1-4	.	TRBV7-2
TGTGCCAGCAGCCAAGGACAGGGTCGAACCGGGGAGCTGTTTTTT	CASSQGQGRTGELFF	TRBD1	TRBJ2-2	.	TRBV14
TGTGCCAGCAGCCCAGGGTGGGGCACAGATACGCAGTATTTT	CASSPGWGTDTQYF	.	TRBJ2-3	.	TRBV11-3
TGTGCCAGCAGCTTCGGTGGGAGGTACAATGAGCAGTTCTTC	CASSFGGRYNEQFF	.	TRBJ2-1	few	TRBV7-2
TGTGCCAGCAGCCCGCAGGCTAGCGGGAGGGCTGGGCAGTACTTC	CASSPQASGRAGQYF	TRBD2	TRBJ2-7	.	TRBV7-2
TGTGCCAGCAGTCAGGGCGACACCTCCCGGGAGACCCAGTACTTC	CASSQGDTSRETQYF	.	TRBJ2-5	.	TRBV6-2/TRBV6-3
TGTGCCAGCAGCTTAAAGGCAGGGGTGGGTACTGAAGCTTTCTTT	CASSLKAGVGTEAFF	.	TRBJ1-1	.	TRBV7-3
TGTGCCAGCAGCCAAGACAGGGGTTCCACTGAAGCTTTCTTT	CASSQDRGSTEAFF	.	TRBJ1-1	.	TRBV14
TGTGCCAGTATGTCGTCGGAGACCCAGTACTTC	CASMSSETQYF	.	TRBJ2-5	.	TRBV19
TGCGCCAGCCAACTCGGACAGGGAATTTTCTACGAGCAGTACTTC	CASQLGQGIFYEQYF	TRBD1	TRBJ2-7	.	TRBV5-1
TGTGCCAGCCTCCGGGGAGGGGGGGAGACCGGGGAGCTGTTTTTT	CASLRGGGETGELFF	.	TRBJ2-2	.	TRBV6-5
TGTGCCATCAGTGTTTCCGGGACAGGTCGCAATGAGCAGTTCTTC	CAISVSGTGRNEQFF	TRBD1	TRBJ2-1	.	TRBV10-3
TGCGCCAGCAGTAAGTCGGGAGAGAACTCCTACAATGAGCAGTTCTTC	CASSKSGENSYNEQFF	.	TRBJ2-1	.	TRBV5-1
TGTGCCAGCTCACCACGTGACTACTCTTCCTCCTACAATGAGCAGTTCTTC	CASSPRDYSSSYNEQFF	.	TRBJ2-1	.	TRBV18
TGTGCCAGTAAGGATTCCGGAGAGTCCTACGAGCAGTACTTC	CASKDSGESYEQYF	.	TRBJ2-7	few	TRBV19
TGTGCCAGCAGTTCACTGGAGTACGATGAGCAGTTCTTC	CASSSLEYDEQFF	.	TRBJ2-1	.	TRBV6-1
TGTGCCAGCAGCAAAAGACAGGTTGCCTCCTACGAGCAGTACTTC	CASSKRQVASYEQYF	.	TRBJ2-7	few	TRBV5-5
TGTGCCAGCAGCAAAGACAGGGGAAACAATGAGCAGTTCTTC	CASSKDRGNNEQFF	TRBD1	TRBJ2-1	.	TRBV11-2
TGTGCCAGCTCACCACCCGGGACAGGAGGTAGCAATCAGCCCCAGCATTTT	CASSPPGTGGSNQPQHF	TRBD1	TRBJ1-5	.	TRBV18
TGTGCCAGCAGTTCCGCAGCAGGCTCAACCTACGAGCAGTACTTC	CASSSAAGSTYEQYF	.	TRBJ2-7	.	TRBV28
TGTGCCAGCAGTTACTCGCACAGGGTGGGGGAAGATACGCAGTATTTT	CASSYSHRVGEDTQYF	.	TRBJ2-3	.	TRBV6-5
TGTGCCAGTGCTCGGGTGACTGAAGCTTTCTTT	CASARVTEAFF	.	TRBJ1-1	few	TRBV2
TGTGCCAGCAGCCCCGCCGGTAGGGGGTATGGAGCTTTCTTT	CASSPAGRGYGAFF	.	TRBJ1-1	.	TRBV5-8
TGTGCCAGCAGCTTGCCGTACCAAGAGACCCAGTACTTC	CASSLPYQETQYF	.	TRBJ2-5	.	TRBV5-6
TGTGCCAGCAGCCCGACAGCGTCAGATACGCAGTATTTT	CASSPTASDTQYF	.	TRBJ2-3	once	TRBV5-6
TGTGCCAGCTCACCCCTCAGCGTCGTGAACACTGAAGCTTTCTTT	CASSPLSVVNTEAFF	.	TRBJ1-1	.	TRBV18
TGTGCCCAGACACCCGGAGGGGCTGAAGCTTTCTTT	CAQTPGGAEAFF	.	TRBJ1-1	.	TRBV30
TGTGCCAGCAGCCTACTCCCGGGACTAGCGGGAGATCGGGCGGCGAATGCCGGGGAGCTGTTTTTT	CASSLLPGLAGDRAANAGELFF	TRBD2	TRBJ2-2	.	TRBV6-2/TRBV6-3
TGTGCCATCAGTGAGGCGCGGACTAGCGGGGGGGAGCAGTTCTTC	CAISEARTSGGEQFF	TRBD2	TRBJ2-1	.	TRBV10-3
TGTGCCAGCAGCGTAGAGTCCCTAGCGTTAGATGAGCAGTTCTTC	CASSVESLALDEQFF	.	TRBJ2-1	once	TRBV9
TGCGCCAGCAGCTTGGGGGCCAGGGGACAGCTTCAGGTAGCTTTCTTT	CASSLGARGQLQVAFF	TRBD1	TRBJ1-1	.	TRBV5-1
TGTGCCAGTGGGGAGGGCGGTGCTAACTATGGCTACACCTTC	CASGEGGANYGYTF	.	TRBJ1-2	.	TRBV2
TGTGCCAGCCGCGGCGGCTACAATGAGCAGTTCTTC	CASRGGYNEQFF	.	TRBJ2-1	few	TRBV7-2
TGTGCCAGCAGCTTGATGGCGTTGGGGACTAGCGGGAAGACAGATACGCAGTATTTT	CASSLMALGTSGKTDTQYF	TRBD2	TRBJ2-3	.	TRBV7-3
TGCGCCAGCAGCATGTACGGGAACACTGAAGCTTTCTTT	CASSMYGNTEAFF	.	TRBJ1-1	.	TRBV5-1
TGCGCCAGCAGCCAAGGGAGCTTTGGGTCCGGGGAGCTGTTTTTT	CASSQGSFGSGELFF	.	TRBJ2-2	.	TRBV4-3
TGTGCCAGCAGTTTTAGAGAGACCCAGTACTTC	CASSFRETQYF	.	TRBJ2-5	.	TRBV27
TGTGCCAGCAGCCAAGATATAACAGGCGATGCAACTAATGAAAAACTGTTTTTT	CASSQDITGDATNEKLFF	.	TRBJ1-4	.	TRBV4-2
TGTGCCAGCAACCTACTCCCGTCTAGCGGCCGCACAGATACGCAGTATTTT	CASNLLPSSGRTDTQYF	TRBD2	TRBJ2-3	once	TRBV5-5
TGTGCCAGCAGCCCGCTAGCGGGAGTGGTCACCGGGGAGCTGTTTTTT	CASSPLAGVVTGELFF	TRBD2	TRBJ2-2	.	TRBV7-2
TGTGCCAGCAGTTCTTGGACAGGGGGCTGGTATGGCTACACCTTC	CASSSWTGGWYGYTF	TRBD1	TRBJ1-2	.	TRBV6-5
TGTGCCAGCAGTTTCAGGGGGCATGATGAGCAGTTCTTC	CASSFRGHDEQFF	TRBD1	TRBJ2-1	few	TRBV6-2/TRBV6-3
TGTGCCAGCAGTTCCCGGGACAGGGCCACGCGGGGCTACACCTTC	CASSSRDRATRGYTF	TRBD1	TRBJ1-2	.	TRBV6-5
TGCGCCAGCAGCCAAGGACAGGGGGTTAAGCAGTACTTC	CASSQGQGVKQYF	TRBD1	TRBJ2-7	.	TRBV4-3